One and the same sample provided the 18 T cell receptor beta chains below, sequenced in a study of graft-versus-host responses after intestinal transplantation (dated by TCRdb to the early 2020s). The time point tag for this specimen amounts to: cells obtained before transplantation from donor or recipient. These receptors are not linked to any known antigen. Receptor libraries were prepared by the immunoSEQ multiplex PCR assay. Here the immuneACCESS table is served through TCRdb, limited to in-frame sequences with V and J called. Missing clones are a known gap in these copies; in checked studies unresolved V genes cover under half, and the rest lacks a known reason. The table for this sample lists about 93,000 clones; approximately 92% of them were counted only once. Over 0.45% of the sample is taken by the ten largest. This material consisted of unstimulated CD8+ T cells sorted from spleen or lymph node cells, taken before intestinal transplant. The origin of the receptors is a human donor who received an intestinal transplant.

The chain carries TRBV5-1 and TRBJ1-4, with 9 bases aligning to TRBD1. Germline V gives CDR1 SGHRS, CDR2 YFSETQ. Trimming cost V 0 bases and J 0 bases; bases outside gene matches: 6. The CDR3 has 18 residues. CDR3 in DNA: TGCGCCAGCAGCTTGGGGACAGGGGAAACTTCAACTAATGAAAAACTGTTTTTT. Amino acid sequence: CASSLGTGETSTNEKLFF.

This chain links TRBV11-2 with TRBJ2-5; D gene uncertain. V was trimmed by 1 base and J by 0 bases, leaving 9 bases between them. CDR1 is SGHAT and CDR2 is FQNNGV in the germline V gene. The CDR3 consists of 15 residues. For the CDR3, the DNA is TGTGCCAGCAGCTTAGCTAACGGGTACCAAGAGACCCAGTACTTC. Its protein product is CASSLANGYQETQYF.

The genes are TRBV6-5 and TRBJ2-7; D uncertain. CDR3 length equals 14 residues. V was trimmed by 5 bases and J by 0 bases, leaving 11 bases between them. Germline assignment: CDR1 MNHEY and CDR2 SVGAGI. CDR3 DNA: TGTGCCAGCAGTGAGTTTAAGAACTCCTACGAGCAGTACTTC. This sequence encodes CASSEFKNSYEQYF.

This rearrangement joins TRBV5-4 to TRBJ2-5; 7 bases align to TRBD2. V gave up 0 bases and J gave up 9 bases; unmatched junction bases: 8. Germline CDR1 SGHNT, CDR2 YYREEE (reference sequence). This CDR3 is 14 amino acids long. CDR3 coding DNA: TGTGCCAGCAGCTTGGGGGGAGACCTAGCGGCCCAGTACTTC. Its protein is CASSLGGDLAAQYF.

The chain is built from TRBV5-4 and TRBJ1-2; weak D call: TRBD1 (5 bases). The V gene lost 0 bases and the J gene lost 6 bases, with 15 bases spanning the gap. The CDR3 length is 15 residues. The germline V gene encodes CDR1 SGHNT and CDR2 YYREEE (reference sequence). CDR3 sequence (DNA): TGTGCCAGCAGCTTGGGTTTGGCAGGGAACAATGGCTACACCTTC. This codes for CASSLGLAGNNGYTF.

The chain employs TRBV28 and TRBJ1-2, with 10 bases matching TRBD1. The trim removed 6 bases at V and 5 bases at J, leaving 6 bases unmatched. This CDR3 has 14 residues. Germline V gene lookup returns CDR1 MDHEN and CDR2 SYDVKM. CDR3 coding DNA: TGTGCCAGCAGCCTGGACAGGGGGGGTTATGGCTACACCTTC. Protein product: CASSLDRGGYGYTF.

Notes on this clone: The same CDR3 arises from other DNA sequences in this sample as well. J is TRBJ1-2 and V is TRBV5-6; D is unclear. This CDR3 is built from 17 residues. Looked up from germline, CDR1 is SGHDT and CDR2 is YYEEEE. Trimming took 3 bases from V and 0 from J, leaving 18 bases between them. The DNA of the CDR3 is TGTGCCAGCAGCTCGAGGTTGGTAGGAGACTCTAACTATGGCTACACCTTC. The encoded protein is CASSSRLVGDSNYGYTF.

Only one count was recorded for this clone. J is TRBJ2-7 and V is TRBV19, with TRBD1 matching over 7 bases. Trimming removed 4 bases from V and 2 bases from J; junction bases left unmatched: 2. CDR3 length: 13 amino acids. Germline CDR1 and CDR2: LNHDA and SQIVND (reference sequence). CDR3 in amino acids: CASSTQGAYEQYF. The CDR3 DNA reads as TGTGCCAGTAGTACGCAGGGGGCCTACGAGCAGTACTTC.

The chain combines TRBV6-5 with TRBJ1-2, with 7 positions matching TRBD1. J lost 8 bases, V lost 2 bases, and 11 bases had no gene match. This CDR3 spans 15 amino acids. Per the germline V gene, CDR1 is MNHEY and CDR2 is SVGAGI. CDR3 bases: TGTGCCAGCAGTTACGACCTCGGACAGGTGACCGGCTACACCTTC. It encodes CASSYDLGQVTGYTF.

V and J are TRBV18 and TRBJ2-2; TRBD2 agrees at 9 bases. There are 16 residues in the CDR3. Germline CDR1 and CDR2: KGHSH and LQKENI. Trimming cost V 3 bases and J 7 bases; bases outside gene matches: 9. The CDR3 coding sequence is TGTGCCAGCTCACCTCCAATAGCGGGAGCGGTCGGGGAGCTGTTTTTT. Its translation: CASSPPIAGAVGELFF.

CDR3 region: CASSLGGRIMNTEAFF. For the CDR3, the DNA is TGTGCCAGCAGCTTGGGAGGACGGATAATGAACACTGAAGCTTTCTTT. The chain combines TRBV7-2 with TRBJ1-1; the D is unclear. In germline, CDR1 is SGHTA, CDR2 FQGNSA. The CDR3 has 16 residues. V was clipped by 3 bases and J by 0 bases, with 14 bases between them.

The CDR3 DNA follows: TGTGCCAGCAGTGAAGGGGCAGGGGTCTCCTACGAGCAGTACTTC. Translating gives CASSEGAGVSYEQYF. The chain links TRBV6-1 to TRBJ2-7, with D possibly matching TRBD1 (6 bases). This CDR3 contains 15 residues. Germline V gives CDR1 MNHNS, CDR2 SASEGT. Between the trimmed V and J ends, which lost 1 base and 0 bases, there was a span of 10 bases.

The V and J genes are TRBV7-6 and TRBJ1-6; 9 positions match TRBD1. V shed 2 bases, J shed 2 bases, and the junction held 4 bases outside the gene matches. The CDR3 is 17 residues long. Germline CDR1 and CDR2: SGHVS and FNYEAQ. CDR3 amino acids: CASSLSTGGPYNSPLHF. CDR3 bases: TGTGCCAGCAGCTTATCAACAGGGGGCCCCTATAATTCACCCCTCCACTTT.

V and J are TRBV7-3 and TRBJ2-2, with 8 bases identical to TRBD2. This CDR3 spans 14 amino acids. CDR1 is SGHTA and CDR2 is FQGTGA in the germline V gene. J lost 6 bases, V lost 1 base, and 1 base had no gene match. The CDR3 DNA reads TGTGCCAGCAGCTTAATCGGGGGGGCCGGGGAGCTGTTTTTT. Residues: CASSLIGGAGELFF.

This chain joins TRBV6-6 and TRBJ2-7; 7 nucleotides match TRBD1. V was pared by 6 bases and J by 3 bases, with 11 bases of the junction left unmatched. The germline CDR1 and CDR2 sequences are MNHNY and SVGAGI (reference sequence). There are 15 residues in the CDR3. The DNA of the CDR3 is TGTGCCAGCAGCCCTGAGACAGGGCAAATCTACGAGCAGTACTTC. The encoded protein is CASSPETGQIYEQYF.

V usage is TRBV21-1 and J usage is TRBJ2-5; the table's D call TRBD2 went unverified against the DNA. TRBV21-1 counts as a pseudogene. The CDR3 runs 18 residues. The CDR3 loop reads CASSKKPSGGGSRETQYF. The DNA of the CDR3 is TGTGCCAGCAGCAAAAAGCCTAGCGGGGGGGGTAGCCGTGAGACCCAGTACTTC.

CDR3 in amino acids: CASGEFFATNEKLFF. The CDR3 DNA follows: TGTGCCAGCGGAGAATTCTTTGCAACTAATGAAAAACTGTTTTTT. The chain has TRBV27 and TRBJ1-4; no clear D gene. Germline V gives CDR1 MNHEY, CDR2 SMNVEV (reference sequence). The CDR3 spans 15 residues. V was shortened by 8 bases and J by 0 bases, with 13 bases between the two germline ends.

The chain recombines TRBV6-5 with TRBJ2-7; 9 bases fit TRBD2. J gave up 5 bases and V 2 bases, and 4 bases lay outside the gene matches. Germline V lookup: CDR1 MNHEY, CDR2 SVGAGI. CDR3 length: 14 residues. CDR3 nucleotide sequence: TGTGCCAGCAGTTACAATAGCGGGAGCCACGAGCAGTACTTC. Protein sequence: CASSYNSGSHEQYF.